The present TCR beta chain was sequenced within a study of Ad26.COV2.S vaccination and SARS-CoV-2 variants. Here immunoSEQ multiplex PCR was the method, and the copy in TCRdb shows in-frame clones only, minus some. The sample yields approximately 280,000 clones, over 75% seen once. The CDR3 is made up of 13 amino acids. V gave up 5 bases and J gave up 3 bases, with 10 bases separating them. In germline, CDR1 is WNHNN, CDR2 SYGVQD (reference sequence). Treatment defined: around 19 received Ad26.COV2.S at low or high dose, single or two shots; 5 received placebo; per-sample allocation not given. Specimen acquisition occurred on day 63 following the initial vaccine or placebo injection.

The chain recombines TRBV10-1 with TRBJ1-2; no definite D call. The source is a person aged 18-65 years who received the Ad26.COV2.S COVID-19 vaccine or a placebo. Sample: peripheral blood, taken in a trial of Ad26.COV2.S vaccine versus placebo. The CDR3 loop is CASSSTPYYGYTF. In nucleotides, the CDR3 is TGCGCCAGCAGTTCAACACCTTACTATGGCTACACCTTC.